Listed below are T cell receptor beta chains from one sample, sequenced in a study of T cells in Graves' hyperthyroidism and ophthalmopathy. Each CDR3 protein is one row after TCRdb ran MiXCR on the multiplex PCR reads. The table shows around 500,000 distinct CDR3 sequences, with about 16% occurring only once. The sequenced sample consisted of blood. These receptors all come from a woman aged 25 to 39 with Graves' ophthalmopathy. Both conserved end residues are part of each CDR3. Each record gives: clone size, J gene, D gene, V gene, CDR3 DNA, CDR3 protein. A D gene is named only where the DNA matches it firmly. The listing skips clone size in some rows; elsewhere it reads once, few, many or a size class.

many	TRBJ1-1	-	TRBV20-1	TGCAGTGCTAGAGCTTACGGGGGGGTTCAAACCCCCCGGACTGAAGCTTTCTTT	CSARAYGGVQTPRTEAFF
many	TRBJ1-2	TRBD1	TRBV20-1	TGCAGTGCAATACAGGGGAGCTATGGCTACACCTTC	CSAIQGSYGYTF
many	TRBJ1-1	-	TRBV12-3/TRBV12-4	TGTGCCAGCAGCTTCCAGGGGACGGGGAACACTGAAGCTTTCTTT	CASSFQGTGNTEAFF
many	TRBJ1-1	-	TRBV7-3	TGTGCCAGCAGCTTATCTGGCCAGACTGGTGAAGCTTTCTTT	CASSLSGQTGEAFF
-	TRBJ2-5	-	TRBV7-3	TGTGCCAGCAGCGAACAAGAGGATGGAGAGACCCAGTACTTC	CASSEQEDGETQYF
many	TRBJ2-5	-	TRBV3-1	TGTGCCAGCAGCCAATGGCTAGCGATGAGCCAAGAGACCCAGTACTTC	CASSQWLAMSQETQYF
many	TRBJ2-7	TRBD2	TRBV2	TGTGCCAGCAGTGAAGTAGCCCGACTAGCCACCTACGAGCAGTACTTC	CASSEVARLATYEQYF
many	TRBJ2-7	TRBD2	TRBV3-1	TGTGCCAGCAGCCGACTAGCGGGAGGGAGAAGCGAGCAGTACTTC	CASSRLAGGRSEQYF
many	TRBJ1-5	TRBD1	TRBV7-6	TGTGCCAGCAGCTTAGGTCCCGGACAGGGCCCTTATAGCAATCAGCCCCAGCATTTT	CASSLGPGQGPYSNQPQHF
few	TRBJ2-5	TRBD2	TRBV6-1	TGTGCCAGCAGTGAATCTTTCGGGGCTAGCGGTCAAGAGACCCAGTACTTC	CASSESFGASGQETQYF
-	TRBJ2-5	-	TRBV11-2	TGTGCCAGCAGCTTAGGTCGAGTACAAGAGACCCAGTACTTC	CASSLGRVQETQYF
few	TRBJ2-7	-	TRBV6-1	TGTGCCAGCAGGTCGGACTCCTACGAGCAGTACTTC	CASRSDSYEQYF
many	TRBJ2-4	TRBD1	TRBV12-3/TRBV12-4	TGTGCCAGCAGCGGGACAGGGAGGAACATTCAGTACTTC	CASSGTGRNIQYF